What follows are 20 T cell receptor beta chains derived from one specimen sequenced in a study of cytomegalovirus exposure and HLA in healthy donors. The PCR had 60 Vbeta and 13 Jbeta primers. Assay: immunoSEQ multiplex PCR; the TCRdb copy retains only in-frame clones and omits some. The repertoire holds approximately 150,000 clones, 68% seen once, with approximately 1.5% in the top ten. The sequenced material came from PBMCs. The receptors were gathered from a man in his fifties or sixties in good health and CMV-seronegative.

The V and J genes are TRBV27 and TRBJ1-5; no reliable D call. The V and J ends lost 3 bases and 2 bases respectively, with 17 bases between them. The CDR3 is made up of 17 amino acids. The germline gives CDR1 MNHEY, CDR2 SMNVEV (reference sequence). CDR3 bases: TGTGCCAGCAGTTTCCGCCAGGCCGGTGTGGGCAATCAGCCCCAGCATTTT. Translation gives CASSFRQAGVGNQPQHF.

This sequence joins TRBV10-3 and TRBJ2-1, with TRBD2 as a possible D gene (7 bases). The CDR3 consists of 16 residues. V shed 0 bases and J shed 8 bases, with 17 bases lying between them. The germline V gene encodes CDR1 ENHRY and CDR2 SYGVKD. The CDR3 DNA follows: TGTGCCATCAGTGAGTCAAGGGGGGGAATTGTGGATGAGCAGTTCTTC. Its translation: CAISESRGGIVDEQFF.

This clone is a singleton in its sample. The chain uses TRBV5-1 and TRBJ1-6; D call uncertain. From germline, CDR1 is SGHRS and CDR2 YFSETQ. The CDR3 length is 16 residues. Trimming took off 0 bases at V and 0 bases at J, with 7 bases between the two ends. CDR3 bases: TGCGCCAGCAGCTTGGCCCCGAGCTCCTATAATTCACCCCTCCACTTT. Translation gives CASSLAPSSYNSPLHF.

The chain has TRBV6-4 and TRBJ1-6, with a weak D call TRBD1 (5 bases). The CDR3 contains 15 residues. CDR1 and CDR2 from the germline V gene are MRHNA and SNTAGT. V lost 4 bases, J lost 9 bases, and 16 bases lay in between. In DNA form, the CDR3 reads TGTGCCAGCAGTGCACTGGGACGGGGGGTTTCACCCCTCCACTTT. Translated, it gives CASSALGRGVSPLHF.

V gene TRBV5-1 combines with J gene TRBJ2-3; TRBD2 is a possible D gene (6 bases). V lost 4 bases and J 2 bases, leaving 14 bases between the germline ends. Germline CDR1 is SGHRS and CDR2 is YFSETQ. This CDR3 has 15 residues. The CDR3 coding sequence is TGCGCCAGCAGCATCCGGGACTCTTCCACAGATACGCAGTATTTT. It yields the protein CASSIRDSSTDTQYF.

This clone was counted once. CDR3 nucleotides: TGTGCCAGCAGTTTAAGTTATGGCGGACAGAGCAATCAGCCCCAGCATTTT. This sequence encodes CASSLSYGGQSNQPQHF. The V and J genes are TRBV28 and TRBJ1-5; perhaps TRBD1 as D (6 bases). Trimming removed 2 bases from V and 1 base from J, with 15 bases in between. Germline V gene lookup returns CDR1 MDHEN and CDR2 SYDVKM. The CDR3 contains 17 residues.

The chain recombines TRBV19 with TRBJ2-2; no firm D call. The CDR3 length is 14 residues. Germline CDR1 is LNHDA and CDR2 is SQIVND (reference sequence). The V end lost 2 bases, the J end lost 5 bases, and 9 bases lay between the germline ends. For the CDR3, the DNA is TGTGCCAGTAGTATAATTAAGCAAACCGGGGAGCTGTTTTTT. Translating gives CASSIIKQTGELFF.

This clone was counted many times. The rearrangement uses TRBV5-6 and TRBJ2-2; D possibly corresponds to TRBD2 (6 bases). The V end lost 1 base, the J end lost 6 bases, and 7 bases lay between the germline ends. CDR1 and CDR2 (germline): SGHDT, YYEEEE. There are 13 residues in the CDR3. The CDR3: CASSLREAGELFF. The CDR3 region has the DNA TGTGCCAGCAGCTTGAGGGAGGCCGGGGAGCTGTTTTTT. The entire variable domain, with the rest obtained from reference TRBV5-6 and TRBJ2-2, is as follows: DAGVTQSPTHLIKTRGQQVTLRCSPKSGHDTVSWYQQALGQGPQFIFQYYEEEERQRGNFPDRFSGHQFPNYSSELNVNALLLGDSALYLCASSLREAGELFFGEGSRLTVL.

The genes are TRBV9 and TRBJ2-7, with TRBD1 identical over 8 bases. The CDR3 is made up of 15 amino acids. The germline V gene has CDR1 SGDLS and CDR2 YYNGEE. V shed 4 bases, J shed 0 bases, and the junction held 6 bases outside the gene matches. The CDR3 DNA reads TGTGCCAGCAGCCCCCGGGACAGGTCCTCCTACGAGCAGTACTTC. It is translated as CASSPRDRSSYEQYF.

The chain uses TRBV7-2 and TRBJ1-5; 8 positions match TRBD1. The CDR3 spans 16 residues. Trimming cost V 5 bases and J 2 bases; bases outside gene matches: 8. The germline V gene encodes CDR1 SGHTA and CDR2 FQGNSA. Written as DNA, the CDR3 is TGTGCCAGCAGCCTACAGGGGGGAAAGGGCAATCAGCCCCAGCATTTT. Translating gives CASSLQGGKGNQPQHF.

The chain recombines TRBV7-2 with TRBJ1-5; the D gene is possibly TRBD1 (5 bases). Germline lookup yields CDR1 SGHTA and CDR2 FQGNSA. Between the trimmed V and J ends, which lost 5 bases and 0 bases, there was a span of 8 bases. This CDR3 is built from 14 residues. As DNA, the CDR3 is TGTGCCAGCAGCCAGACAGCTAGCAATCAGCCCCAGCATTTT. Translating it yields CASSQTASNQPQHF. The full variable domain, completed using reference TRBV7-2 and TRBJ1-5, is GAGVSQSPSNKVTEKGKDVELRCDPISGHTALYWYRQSLGQGLEFLIYFQGNSAPDKSGLPSDRFSAERTGGSVSTLTIQRTQQEDSAVYLCASSQTASNQPQHFGDGTRLSIL.

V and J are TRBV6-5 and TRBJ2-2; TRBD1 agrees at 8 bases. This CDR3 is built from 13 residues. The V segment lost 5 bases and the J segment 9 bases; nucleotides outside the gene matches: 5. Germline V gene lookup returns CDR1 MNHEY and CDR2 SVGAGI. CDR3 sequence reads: CASSERTGWELFF. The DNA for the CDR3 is TGTGCCAGCAGTGAACGGACAGGGTGGGAGCTGTTTTTT.

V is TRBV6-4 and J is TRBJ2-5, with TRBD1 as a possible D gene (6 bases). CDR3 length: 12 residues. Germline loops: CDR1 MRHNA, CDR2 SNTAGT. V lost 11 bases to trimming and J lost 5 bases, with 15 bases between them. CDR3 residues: CARMARGETQYF. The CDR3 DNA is TGTGCCCGTATGGCGAGGGGGGAGACCCAGTACTTC.

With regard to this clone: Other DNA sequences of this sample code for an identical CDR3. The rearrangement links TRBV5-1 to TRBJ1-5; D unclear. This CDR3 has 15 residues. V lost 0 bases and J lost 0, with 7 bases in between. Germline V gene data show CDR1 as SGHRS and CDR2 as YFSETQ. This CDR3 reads CASSLEGVSNQPQHF. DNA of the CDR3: TGCGCCAGCAGCTTGGAGGGAGTTAGCAATCAGCCCCAGCATTTT.

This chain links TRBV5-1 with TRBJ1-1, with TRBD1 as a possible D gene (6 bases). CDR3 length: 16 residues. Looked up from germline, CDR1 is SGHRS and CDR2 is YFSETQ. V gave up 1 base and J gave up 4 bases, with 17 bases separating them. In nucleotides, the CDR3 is TGCGCCAGCAGCTTGATGGCAGGGGAGGGGGGCACTGAAGCTTTCTTT. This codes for CASSLMAGEGGTEAFF. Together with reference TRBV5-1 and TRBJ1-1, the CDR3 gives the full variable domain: KAGVTQTPRYLIKTRGQQVTLSCSPISGHRSVSWYQQTPGQGLQFLFEYFSETQRNKGNFPGRFSGRQFSNSRSEMNVSTLELGDSALYLCASSLMAGEGGTEAFFGQGTRLTVV.

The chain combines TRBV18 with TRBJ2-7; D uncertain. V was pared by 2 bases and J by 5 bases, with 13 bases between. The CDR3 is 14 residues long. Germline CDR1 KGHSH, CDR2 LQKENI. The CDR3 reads CASSPLTEIDEQYF. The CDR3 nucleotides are TGTGCCAGCTCACCATTAACAGAGATTGACGAGCAGTACTTC.

CDR3 sequence (DNA): TGTGCCAGCAGCTTTGCTAGCGGACCTTACAATGAGCAGTTCTTC. Translated: CASSFASGPYNEQFF. V usage is TRBV11-2 and J usage is TRBJ2-1; TRBD2 aligns across 7 bases. Per germline, CDR1 SGHAT and CDR2 FQNNGV. This CDR3 comprises 15 residues. V dropped 3 bases and J dropped 4; count of bases not matched to a gene: 6.

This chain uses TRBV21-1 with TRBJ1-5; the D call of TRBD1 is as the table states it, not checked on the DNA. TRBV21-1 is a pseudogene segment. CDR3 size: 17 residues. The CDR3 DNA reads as TGTGCCAGCAGCAAAGACGCGACAGGGTGGAGCAATCAGCCCCAGCATTTT. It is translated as CASSKDATGWSNQPQHF.

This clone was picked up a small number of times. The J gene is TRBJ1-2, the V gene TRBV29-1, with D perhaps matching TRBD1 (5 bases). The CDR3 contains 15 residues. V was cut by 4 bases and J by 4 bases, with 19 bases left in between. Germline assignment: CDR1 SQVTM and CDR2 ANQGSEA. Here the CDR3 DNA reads TGCAGCGTTGTCGTGCAGGGACCGGGGGGCTATGGCTACACCTTC. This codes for CSVVVQGPGGYGYTF.

Here the CDR3 DNA reads TGCGCCAGCAGGACCCAACAGGGGGGTGAAGCTTTCTTT. Translated, it gives CASRTQQGGEAFF. The chain is built from TRBV5-1 and TRBJ1-1; the match to TRBD1 covers 8 bases. The junction had 7 bases not matched to a gene; V was cut back by 5 bases and J by 7 bases. The V gene's germline CDR1 is SGHRS and CDR2 YFSETQ. CDR3 length equals 13 residues.